This entry lists 20 T cell receptor beta chains sequenced from one sample in a study of CD8 T cells in ankylosing spondylitis. TCRdb passed the 5' RACE reads through MiXCR, listing each CDR3 protein once. The sample lists 200,000 to 300,000 distinct CDR3 sequences, 8% to 9.5% occurring once. Input material: blood, either unsorted or a sorted T cell fraction (not recorded which). The receptors stem from a male donor with ankylosing spondylitis or in good health (not recorded which).

In this sample, this clonotype turned up many times. This chain links TRBV3-1 with TRBJ2-7; D uncertain. V shed 4 bases and J shed 5 bases, with 9 bases lying between them. The CDR3 extends over 12 amino acids. The germline V gene encodes CDR1 LGHDT and CDR2 YNNKEL (reference sequence). The CDR3 nucleotides are TGTGCCAGCAGCCGACTGGGGAACGAGCAGTACTTC. Its translation: CASSRLGNEQYF.

The chain couples TRBV7-3 to TRBJ2-1, with a possible D match to TRBD2 (5 bases). The V gene lost 5 bases and the J gene lost 5 bases, with 10 bases spanning the gap. The germline V gene has CDR1 SGHTA and CDR2 FQGTGA. The CDR3 length is 13 residues. The CDR3 nucleotides are TGTGCCAGCAGCCACGGACTGCACAATGAGCAGTTCTTC. Protein product: CASSHGLHNEQFF. The variable domain in full, completed from reference TRBV7-3 and TRBJ2-1, reads GAGVSQTPSNKVTEKGKYVELRCDPISGHTALYWYRQSLGQGPEFLIYFQGTGAADDSGLPNDRFFAVRPEGSVSTLKIQRTERGDSAVYLCASSHGLHNEQFFGPGTRLTVL.

This clonotype turned up a few times. The chain recombines TRBV27 with TRBJ2-7; no clear D gene. CDR3 length: 15 amino acids. Germline V CDR1 and CDR2: MNHEY, SMNVEV (reference sequence). Trimming took 2 bases from V and 2 from J, leaving 13 bases between them. The CDR3 DNA reads TGTGCCAGCAGTTTAACGTCCCAACCAACCTACGAGCAGTACTTC. This codes for CASSLTSQPTYEQYF.

In its sample, this clonotype was seen many times. The chain carries TRBV20-1 and TRBJ2-3, with 8 bases lining up with TRBD2. CDR1 and CDR2 (germline): DFQATT, SNEGSKA (reference sequence). The CDR3 consists of 13 residues. V gave up 3 bases and J gave up 3 bases; unmatched junction bases: 2. The CDR3 DNA is TGCAGTGCTAGGGGCGGGGGGACAGATACGCAGTATTTT. This translates into CSARGGGTDTQYF.

This sequence joins TRBV27 and TRBJ1-4; a weak D match, TRBD1 (5 bases). Germline-derived CDR1 and CDR2 are MNHEY and SMNVEV (reference sequence). This CDR3 comprises 14 residues. The ends were cut back, 5 bases at V and 7 bases at J, with 14 bases in the middle. CDR3 residues: CASSLVGAGEKLFF. The CDR3 coding sequence is TGTGCCAGCAGTCTTGTCGGGGCGGGTGAAAAACTGTTTTTT.

The rearrangement uses TRBV20-1 and TRBJ2-1; TRBD2 matches at 7 bases. Germline CDR1 is DFQATT and CDR2 is SNEGSKA (reference sequence). The CDR3 is 15 residues long. The V and J ends lost 7 bases and 7 bases, in that order; junction bases with no gene match: 16. DNA for the CDR3: TGCAGTGGGGATCAGGCTGGCGGGAGTTGGAATGAGCAGTTCTTC. Amino acids: CSGDQAGGSWNEQFF.

This clonotype has ten or more counts. This chain links TRBV12-3 or TRBV12-4 with TRBJ2-1; the D gene is possibly TRBD1 (5 bases). This CDR3 region has 14 residues. The germline V and J ends were trimmed by 3 bases and 10 bases, with 16 bases remaining between them. CDR3 in DNA: TGTGCCAGCAGTTTTAGGACACTTAACGGAGAGCAGTTCTTC. It specifies CASSFRTLNGEQFF.

This clonotype was observed at least ten times. V gene TRBV9 combines with J gene TRBJ2-3; D ambiguous. V was shortened by 1 base and J by 2 bases, with 5 bases between the two germline ends. The CDR3 is made up of 13 amino acids. Germline lookup yields CDR1 SGDLS and CDR2 YYNGEE. The CDR3 reads CASSVPFTDTQYF. The CDR3 nucleotides read TGTGCCAGCAGCGTACCCTTCACAGATACGCAGTATTTT.

In its sample, this clonotype was seen many times. V usage is TRBV7-9 and J usage is TRBJ1-1; 7 bases fit TRBD1. With 6 bases clipped from V and 3 bases from J, the junction kept 7 bases outside the gene matches. The CDR3 runs to 14 residues. Germline V CDR1 and CDR2: SEHNR, FQNEAQ (reference sequence). The CDR3: CASSPLQGYTEAFF. The CDR3 region has the DNA TGTGCCAGCAGTCCATTACAGGGGTACACTGAAGCTTTCTTT.

At least ten counts were recorded for this clonotype. V and J are TRBV20-1 and TRBJ1-2; TRBD1 agrees at 8 bases. V was pared by 6 bases and J by 2 bases, with 5 bases of the junction left unmatched. This CDR3 contains 13 residues. CDR1 and CDR2 (germline): DFQATT, SNEGSKA (reference sequence). CDR3 sequence (DNA): TGCAGTGCCAAACAGGGGGGGAACTATGGCTACACCTTC. Its protein is CSAKQGGNYGYTF.

In its sample, this clonotype was seen many times. This rearrangement joins TRBV11-2 to TRBJ2-2; 7 bases align to TRBD2. This CDR3 spans 16 amino acids. Germline V lookup: CDR1 SGHAT, CDR2 FQNNGV. Trimming at V came to 3 bases and at J to 3 bases, leaving 7 bases not matched to a gene. The DNA of the CDR3 is TGTGCCAGCAGCTTGGCCTTGGGGGGGGACACCGGGGAGCTGTTTTTT. As protein: CASSLALGGDTGELFF. The full variable domain, with the rest looked up from reference TRBV11-2 and TRBJ2-2, is EAGVAQSPRYKIIEKRQSVAFWCNPISGHATLYWYQQILGQGPKLLIQFQNNGVVDDSQLPKDRFSAERLKGVDSTLKIQPAKLEDSAVYLCASSLALGGDTGELFFGEGSRLTVL.

At least ten counts were recorded for this clonotype. The chain recombines TRBV20-1 with TRBJ2-7; 13 bases are a match to TRBD2. The CDR3 is made up of 15 amino acids. V lost 3 bases and J lost 4; bases outside the gene matches: 6. The germline V gene has CDR1 DFQATT and CDR2 SNEGSKA (reference sequence). CDR3 sequence: CSARELAGGLYEQYF. The CDR3 nucleotides are TGCAGTGCTAGGGAACTAGCGGGAGGGTTGTACGAGCAGTACTTC.

This clonotype was detected ten times or more. The chain combines TRBV6-2 or TRBV6-3 with TRBJ2-1; a possible D gene is TRBD2 (6 bases). The CDR3 loop spans 14 amino acids. Trimming removed 8 bases from V and 0 bases from J, with 11 bases in between. Germline assignment: CDR1 MNHEY and CDR2 SVGEGT. The CDR3 loop reads CASRGGASYNEQFF. The CDR3 coding sequence is TGTGCCAGCCGTGGCGGGGCCTCCTACAATGAGCAGTTCTTC.

The chain carries TRBV19 and TRBJ2-6, with TRBD2 identical over 8 bases. Germline V gene sequence: CDR1 LNHDA, CDR2 SQIVND (reference sequence). The V segment lost 10 bases and the J segment 4 bases; nucleotides outside the gene matches: 12. The CDR3 extends over 16 amino acids. Here the CDR3 reads CATNPGGSYGANVLTF. The DNA for the CDR3 is TGTGCCACAAACCCGGGGGGGTCTTACGGGGCCAACGTCCTGACTTTC.

In its sample, this clonotype was seen a few times. The genes are TRBV10-3 and TRBJ2-1, with 9 bases identical to TRBD1. Losses at the gene ends were 7 bases for V and 5 bases for J; bases not matched to a gene: 6. The length of the CDR3 is 14 residues. CDR1 ENHRY and CDR2 SYGVKD come from the germline V gene. Written as DNA, the CDR3 is TGTGCCATCACCCCGGGACAGGGTAACAATGAGCAGTTCTTC. This sequence encodes CAITPGQGNNEQFF.

This clonotype was seen ten or more times. The genes are TRBV5-1 and TRBJ2-3, with 8 bases that match TRBD1. The J segment lost 6 bases and the V segment lost 1 base, leaving 10 bases of the junction unmatched. The CDR3 has 16 amino acids. Germline V CDR1 and CDR2: SGHRS, YFSETQ. The CDR3: CASSLPDRARWDTQYF. In DNA, the CDR3 is TGCGCCAGCAGCTTGCCGGACAGGGCGCGGTGGGATACGCAGTATTTT.

The V call is TRBV3-1, the J call TRBJ1-1, with D hard to call. V was pared by 1 base and J by 1 base, with 10 bases between. This CDR3 region has 15 residues. Per the germline V gene, CDR1 is LGHDT and CDR2 is YNNKEL (reference sequence). The DNA for the CDR3 is TGTGCCAGCAGCCAAGGACCCATCGCGAACACTGAAGCTTTCTTT. This translates into CASSQGPIANTEAFF.

This clonotype occurred many times. The J gene is TRBJ1-5, the V gene TRBV6-2 or TRBV6-3; unclear D gene. From germline, CDR1 is MNHEY and CDR2 SVGEGT. The CDR3 runs 14 residues. V was clipped by 6 bases and J by 0 bases, with 9 bases between them. The CDR3 spells CASRRAYSNQPQHF. The CDR3 nucleotides are TGTGCCAGCAGACGGGCTTATAGCAATCAGCCCCAGCATTTT.

This clonotype was counted many times. The gene calls are TRBV4-3 and TRBJ2-7; D may correspond to TRBD1 or TRBD2 (6 bases each). The CDR3 spans 17 residues. Trimming took off 1 base at V and 6 bases at J, with 22 bases between the two ends. Germline CDR1 and CDR2: LGHNA and YSLEER. CDR3 bases: TGCGCCAGCAGCCAAGGCTTAAGGAGACTAGGGGGAAGCGAGCAGTACTTC. Encoded protein: CASSQGLRRLGGSEQYF.

This clonotype showed up just a few times. The chain employs TRBV4-1 and TRBJ2-1; D call uncertain. V lost 3 bases and J lost 2, with 17 bases in between. This CDR3 is 17 amino acids long. Germline V lookup: CDR1 MGHRA, CDR2 YSYEKL. CDR3 in DNA: TGCGCCAGCAGCCACGCTAGATCGCGAGACGCCTACAATGAGCAGTTCTTC. It specifies CASSHARSRDAYNEQFF.